The 6 T cell receptor beta chains below were found in one sample sequenced in a study of OX40 agonist ivuxolimab in advanced cancers. Library preparation was by the immunoSEQ multiplex PCR assay. Not all clones reach the TCRdb copy of this immuneACCESS table, which keeps in-frame sequences only. Checked studies attribute under half of the gap to unresolved V genes and leave the rest unexplained. The sample table shows 65,000 to 90,000 clones, and just under 90% are seen once. Of the sample, 9.5% to 13% is held by the ten largest clones. The starting material was CD4+ or CD8+ T cells sorted from blood, obtained in a trial of the OX40 agonist ivuxolimab. Receptor source: an adult with an advanced solid tumor such as melanoma, head and neck, liver or kidney cancer.

This sequence joins TRBV4-1 and TRBJ1-1; 7 bases line up with TRBD1. The CDR3 length is 16 residues. V gave up 0 bases and J gave up 4 bases; unmatched junction bases: 8. In germline, CDR1 is MGHRA, CDR2 YSYEKL. CDR3 nucleotides: TGCGCCAGCAGCCAAGATTGGGGAGGGGGCGGCACTGAAGCTTTCTTT. It is translated as CASSQDWGGGGTEAFF.

The chain couples TRBV6-1 to TRBJ2-7, with D unclear. Deletions cut 2 bases from V and 6 bases from J, with 17 bases between. Germline V gene sequence: CDR1 MNHNS, CDR2 SASEGT. This CDR3 comprises 15 residues. DNA of the CDR3: TGTGCCAGCAGTGAACGTACACGACGAACGTCCGAGCAGTACTTC. Its translation is CASSERTRRTSEQYF.

This clone showed up just once. The genes are TRBV2 and TRBJ1-2, with TRBD1 matching 7 bases. The CDR3 runs 14 residues. The germline V gene encodes CDR1 SNHLY and CDR2 FYNNEI. V trimming: 7 bases; J trimming: 0 bases; junction bases outside the gene matches: 5. This CDR3 reads CASMGTVPNYGYTF. The CDR3, as DNA: TGTGCCAGCATGGGGACAGTTCCTAACTATGGCTACACCTTC.

The chain employs TRBV27 and TRBJ2-3; a possible D gene is TRBD2 (5 bases). The CDR3 is 16 residues long. CDR1 and CDR2 (germline): MNHEY, SMNVEV (reference sequence). V lost 5 bases and J lost 4, with 19 bases in between. CDR3 residues: CASSGRLARSADTQYF. The CDR3 DNA reads TGTGCCAGCAGTGGCAGGCTAGCCCGGTCGGCAGATACGCAGTATTTT.

This chain links TRBV6-6 with TRBJ2-2; D is undetermined. Germline V gives CDR1 MNHNY, CDR2 SVGAGI (reference sequence). V was clipped by 1 base and J by 6 bases, with 9 bases between them. The CDR3 is made up of 14 amino acids. CDR3 sequence reads: CASSYYGSAGELFF. The DNA for the CDR3 is TGTGCCAGCAGTTACTACGGGTCGGCCGGGGAGCTGTTTTTT.

The chain recombines TRBV14 with TRBJ1-3, with 8 bases lining up with TRBD1. CDR1 and CDR2 (germline): SGHDN, FVKESK. This CDR3 is 17 amino acids long. The J segment lost 0 bases and the V segment lost 4 bases, leaving 8 bases of the junction unmatched. CDR3 in amino acids: CASSPLDRESSGNTIYF. For the CDR3, the DNA is TGTGCCAGCAGCCCACTGGACAGGGAATCCTCTGGAAACACCATATATTTT.